The 11 T cell receptor beta chains below were found in one sample sequenced in a study of blood T cell repertoires in COVID-19. Here immunoSEQ multiplex PCR was the method, and the copy in TCRdb shows in-frame clones only, minus some. The repertoire holds more than 100,000 clones, with about 82% as singletons. Source material: peripheral blood. All receptors derive from a man aged 60-69 years with active or convalescent COVID-19.

This clone was seen once. This chain links TRBV19 with TRBJ2-7; TRBD2 matches 7 bases. CDR3 length equals 14 residues. From germline, CDR1 is LNHDA and CDR2 SQIVND (reference sequence). The V segment lost 2 bases and the J segment 7 bases; nucleotides outside the gene matches: 8. This CDR3 is CASSITGVGGEQYF. The CDR3 coding sequence is TGTGCCAGTAGTATAACGGGAGTGGGAGGGGAGCAGTACTTC.

The V call is TRBV9, the J call TRBJ2-5; D possibly corresponds to TRBD2 (5 bases). The CDR3 sequence is 15 residues long. Trimming pared 0 bases from V and 8 bases from J, leaving 17 bases between. Germline loops: CDR1 SGDLS, CDR2 YYNGEE. CDR3 DNA: TGTGCCAGCAGCGTAGGTCCAGCGGCTATGGAAACCCAGTACTTC. Protein: CASSVGPAAMETQYF.

This clone was seen a few times. The rearrangement links TRBV19 to TRBJ2-1, with TRBD2 matching over 10 bases. Germline assignment: CDR1 LNHDA and CDR2 SQIVND (reference sequence). Germline trimming cut 6 bases from V and 8 bases from J; bases unmatched to any gene: 7. The CDR3 is 14 amino acids. CDR3 bases: TGTGCCAGTAGGATACTAGCGGGACAGCATGAGCAGTTCTTC. It translates to CASRILAGQHEQFF.

This chain uses TRBV28 with TRBJ2-5; 7 bases agree with TRBD1. CDR1 and CDR2 (germline): MDHEN, SYDVKM. CDR3 length: 14 amino acids. The J segment lost 2 bases and the V segment lost 5 bases, leaving 5 bases of the junction unmatched. The CDR3 region is CASSPWDSQETQYF. The CDR3 coding sequence is TGTGCCAGCAGTCCGTGGGACAGTCAAGAGACCCAGTACTTC.

This chain uses TRBV15 with TRBJ2-2, with TRBD1 identical over 7 bases. CDR3 size: 18 residues. Trimming cost V 0 bases and J 6 bases; bases outside gene matches: 13. Germline V gene lookup returns CDR1 LNHNV and CDR2 YYDKDF (reference sequence). In nucleotides, the CDR3 is TGTGCCACCAGCAGAGATATAGGGGGACAGAGTATTTCCGGGGAGCTGTTTTTT. It specifies CATSRDIGGQSISGELFF.

This sequence joins TRBV24-1 and TRBJ2-4; 11 bases map to TRBD2. V lost 4 bases and J lost 2; bases outside the gene matches: 3. This CDR3 is 16 amino acids long. Looked up from germline, CDR1 is KGHDR and CDR2 is SFDVKD. The CDR3 DNA is TGTGCCACCAGTGAATCGACTAGCGGGACCAAAAACATTCAGTACTTC. This codes for CATSESTSGTKNIQYF.

This chain links TRBV21-1 with TRBJ2-5; the table assigns TRBD2, which was not confirmed against the DNA. TRBV21-1 is termed a pseudogene. The CDR3 covers 20 residues. The CDR3 sequence is CASSKEPPRRLAGVKETQYF. Here the CDR3 DNA reads TGTGCCAGCAGCAAAGAACCCCCTCGAAGACTAGCGGGAGTAAAAGAGACCCAGTACTTC.

The CDR3 DNA reads as TGCGCCAGCAGCTTGGCCAGTCGTAGCACAGATACGCAGTATTTT. Translating it yields CASSLASRSTDTQYF. The V gene is TRBV5-1, the J gene TRBJ2-3; D call uncertain. There are 15 residues in the CDR3. Trimming shortened V by 0 bases and J by 0 bases, and 8 bases separated the two germline ends. The germline V gene has CDR1 SGHRS and CDR2 YFSETQ.

In this sample, this clone turned up once. The J gene is TRBJ2-7, the V gene TRBV19; 7 bases match TRBD2. Germline loops: CDR1 LNHDA, CDR2 SQIVND (reference sequence). V shed 3 bases and J 6 bases; nucleotides not matched to a gene: 17. The CDR3 spans 17 residues. For the CDR3, the DNA is TGTGCCAGTAGTATTGGGCTAGCGGAGAGTCTCCTCGGCGAGCAGTACTTC. This codes for CASSIGLAESLLGEQYF.

V usage is TRBV9 and J usage is TRBJ2-2; 9 bases match TRBD2. CDR1 SGDLS and CDR2 YYNGEE come from the germline V gene. This CDR3 is built from 16 residues. V trimming: 4 bases; J trimming: 7 bases; junction bases outside the gene matches: 11. Here the CDR3 reads CASSPWGGRADGELFF. CDR3 DNA sequence: TGTGCCAGCAGCCCCTGGGGCGGGAGGGCCGACGGGGAGCTGTTTTTT.

This clone has just a few counts. The chain links TRBV5-1 to TRBJ2-7, with D perhaps TRBD2 (6 bases). Trimming stripped 4 bases from V and 5 bases from J, with 16 bases between. Germline CDR1 SGHRS, CDR2 YFSETQ. The CDR3 is 14 amino acids. CDR3: CASSVSGRRDEQYF. For the CDR3, the DNA is TGCGCCAGCAGCGTGAGTGGCAGGAGGGACGAGCAGTACTTC. Full variable domain (outside the CDR3, taken from reference TRBV5-1 and TRBJ2-7): KAGVTQTPRYLIKTRGQQVTLSCSPISGHRSVSWYQQTPGQGLQFLFEYFSETQRNKGNFPGRFSGRQFSNSRSEMNVSTLELGDSALYLCASSVSGRRDEQYFGPGTRLTVT.